The 7 T cell receptor beta chains presented below share a single source sample, sequenced in a study of blood T cell repertoires in COVID-19. TCRdb's table, derived via immunoSEQ multiplex PCR, lists solely in-frame clones and lacks some. The sample yields 300,000 to 350,000 clones, roughly 85% seen once. Sequencing input: PBMCs or T cells enriched from blood (not recorded which). The source of these receptors is a woman aged 40 to 49 with acute COVID-19.

This sequence joins TRBV3-1 (or the pseudogene TRBV3-2) and TRBJ1-6, with 9 bases aligning to TRBD1. Unmatched junction bases numbered 3, after V lost 2 bases and J lost 7 bases. This CDR3 has 15 residues. CDR1 is LGHDT and CDR2 is YNNKEL in the germline V gene (reference sequence). The DNA for the CDR3 is TGTGCCAGCAGCCAAATAGGGACAGGGAATTCACCCCTCCACTTT. It codes for CASSQIGTGNSPLHF.

J is TRBJ1-1 and V is TRBV7-9; 10 bases fit TRBD1. The J segment lost 6 bases and the V segment lost 5 bases, leaving 9 bases of the junction unmatched. Germline V CDR1 and CDR2: SEHNR, FQNEAQ (reference sequence). This CDR3 has 15 residues. The CDR3 is CASSPRTGGVAEAFF. CDR3 nucleotide sequence: TGTGCCAGCAGCCCCAGGACAGGGGGGGTTGCTGAAGCTTTCTTT. The complete variable domain, with remaining parts taken from reference TRBV7-9 and TRBJ1-1, reads DTGVSQNPRHKITKRGQNVTFRCDPISEHNRLYWYRQTLGQGPEFLTYFQNEAQLEKSRLLSDRFSAERPKGSFSTLEIQRTEQGDSAMYLCASSPRTGGVAEAFFGQGTRLTVV.

The chain is built from TRBV27 and TRBJ1-1; possible D gene TRBD1, 6 bases. The ends were cut back, 5 bases at V and 6 bases at J, with 13 bases in the middle. The germline CDR1 and CDR2 sequences are MNHEY and SMNVEV (reference sequence). The CDR3 loop spans 13 amino acids. The CDR3 spells CASSGRGPAEAFF. CDR3 DNA: TGTGCCAGCAGTGGCAGGGGCCCAGCTGAAGCTTTCTTT.

The chain combines TRBV9 with TRBJ2-2, with D possibly being TRBD2 (6 bases). The CDR3 consists of 14 residues. Germline assignment: CDR1 SGDLS and CDR2 YYNGEE. V lost 4 bases to trimming and J lost 5 bases, with 12 bases between them. The CDR3 sequence is CASSLGGVTGELFF. DNA for the CDR3: TGTGCCAGCAGCCTCGGGGGAGTAACCGGGGAGCTGTTTTTT.

This chain links TRBV13 with TRBJ1-1; 9 bases fit TRBD1. The V gene end was trimmed by 5 bases and the J gene end by 2 bases; junction bases not matched to a gene: 6. The V gene's germline CDR1 is PRHDT and CDR2 FYEKMQ (reference sequence). This CDR3 contains 15 residues. CDR3 protein: CASSTLGQGNTEAFF. For the CDR3, the DNA is TGTGCCAGCAGCACCTTGGGACAGGGTAACACTGAAGCTTTCTTT.

The rearrangement joins TRBV13 to TRBJ2-1, with 10 bases matching TRBD2. V shed 4 bases and J 0 bases; nucleotides not matched to a gene: 3. The CDR3 is made up of 16 amino acids. Per germline, CDR1 PRHDT and CDR2 FYEKMQ (reference sequence). The CDR3 DNA is TGTGCCAGCAGCTCTAGCGGGGGTCGCTCCTACAATGAGCAGTTCTTC. It codes for CASSSSGGRSYNEQFF.

V is TRBV2 and J is TRBJ2-1, with D possibly being TRBD2 (6 bases). The CDR3 is made up of 18 amino acids. Germline-derived CDR1 and CDR2 are SNHLY and FYNNEI. Trimming left V 6 bases short and J 2 bases short, with 23 bases between. CDR3 sequence (DNA): TGTGCCAGCAGATTCTTCCCCAATAGCGGAAGACCCTACAATGAGCAGTTCTTC. This translates into CASRFFPNSGRPYNEQFF.